A selection of T cell receptor beta chains follows, all from one sample in a study of T cell repertoires in cytomegalovirus infection. TCRdb called the reads again in MiXCR, with one record for every CDR3 protein. The sample shows approximately 310,000 distinct CDR3 sequences, about 25% of them seen only once. For these TCRs, the target antigens are not known. This specimen consisted of cultured PBMCs, obtained from culture after CMV antigen stimulation. The receptor set was obtained from a human donor in good health (CMV status not recorded). Some clones in this sample may be carry-over from other donors' samples. The CDR3 runs from the conserved cysteine through the conserved F or W. D genes are given only for firm matches. Only some rows state a clone size, as once, few, many or a class for expanded clones.

D	V	size	J	DNA	CDR3
TRBD1	TRBV7-8	many	TRBJ1-1	TGTGCCAGCAGCGCTAGGGGGACAGAGAACACTGAAGCTTTCTTT	CASSARGTENTEAFF
TRBD2	TRBV7-2	few	TRBJ2-1	TGTGCCAGCAGCTTCAGCGGGAGCAGCCTTTACAAAGGCTCCTACAATGAGCAGTTCTTC	CASSFSGSSLYKGSYNEQFF
NA	TRBV7-2	NA	TRBJ1-2	TGTGCCAGCAGCCCGGGACGGGGGGTTACTAACTATGGCTACACCTTC	CASSPGRGVTNYGYTF
TRBD2	TRBV19	few	TRBJ2-3	TGTGCCAGTAGTTGGTCTAGCGGGACCTCCACAGATACGCAGTATTTT	CASSWSSGTSTDTQYF
TRBD1	TRBV12-3/TRBV12-4	NA	TRBJ1-1	TGTGCCAGCACCCGTACAGGGGGGAGCACTGAAGCTTTCTTT	CASTRTGGSTEAFF
NA	TRBV7-6	few	TRBJ2-1	TGTGCCAGCAGCCCGGGCCTGGGGCACAATGAGCAGTTCTTC	CASSPGLGHNEQFF
NA	TRBV11-2	NA	TRBJ2-1	TGTGCCAGCAGCCCCCAAGTGTTCAATGAGCAGTTCTTC	CASSPQVFNEQFF
TRBD1	TRBV12-5	NA	TRBJ2-1	TGTGCTAGTGGTTTGGCAATGACAGGGACCTCCTACAATGAGCAGTTCTTC	CASGLAMTGTSYNEQFF
TRBD1	TRBV4-1	few	TRBJ1-1	TGCGCCAGCAGCCAAGAAGTCGACAGGGGCGCTGGTGAAGCTTTCTTT	CASSQEVDRGAGEAFF
NA	TRBV29-1	NA	TRBJ1-6	TGCAGCGTGGGGACGGGAGGACCCCTCCACTTT	CSVGTGGPLHF
NA	TRBV7-2	few	TRBJ1-2	TGTGCCAGCAGCCCTCGGTCTCACGACTATGGCTACACCTTC	CASSPRSHDYGYTF
NA	TRBV7-2	many	TRBJ1-2	TGTGCCAGCAGCTTCCAGAGGGTCGGGGGTGGCTACACCTTC	CASSFQRVGGGYTF
NA	TRBV6-2/TRBV6-3	few	TRBJ2-3	TGTGCCAGCCGAACCTTTAGAACGGTAGATACGCAGTATTTT	CASRTFRTVDTQYF
NA	TRBV7-2	many	TRBJ1-5	TGTGCCAGCAGCTTAAATGGGGGGCGCGTCCAGCCCCAGCATTTT	CASSLNGGRVQPQHF
NA	TRBV7-2	many	TRBJ2-5	TGTGCCAGCAGCTTAACGCCAAACCAAGAGACCCAGTACTTC	CASSLTPNQETQYF
NA	TRBV19	NA	TRBJ2-1	TGTGCCAGTAGTATCGCACCAGGGAATTCGAATGAGCAGTTCTTC	CASSIAPGNSNEQFF
NA	TRBV2	NA	TRBJ1-5	TGTGCCAGCAGCCAAACAGGGTTGGGCAATCAGCCCCAGCATTTT	CASSQTGLGNQPQHF
NA	TRBV7-2	few	TRBJ1-2	TGTGCCAGCAGCATTGGACCGGATCAATATGGCTACACCTTC	CASSIGPDQYGYTF
NA	TRBV20-1	few	TRBJ2-1	TGCAGTGCAACGACTAGTCAGTATGAGCAGTTCTTC	CSATTSQYEQFF
TRBD1	TRBV7-7	NA	TRBJ2-5	TGTGCTAGCAGCCTGTCGGACAGGCAAGAGACCCAGTACTTC	CASSLSDRQETQYF
TRBD1	TRBV7-2	many	TRBJ2-3	TGTGCCAGCAGCTTGTCCGGGACAGGGCGCACAGATACGCAGTATTTT	CASSLSGTGRTDTQYF
TRBD1	TRBV27	few	TRBJ1-5	TGTGCCAGCAGTTTTCGCAGGGGGCCCTATAGCAATCAGCCCCAGCATTTT	CASSFRRGPYSNQPQHF
NA	TRBV20-1	many	TRBJ2-1	TGCAGTGCCAGGGGACTTCGCGCCTACAATGAGCAGTTCTTC	CSARGLRAYNEQFF
NA	TRBV11-2	many	TRBJ2-7	TGTGCCAGCAGCTCCCCTCTCGAGCAGTACTTC	CASSSPLEQYF
NA	TRBV7-2	many	TRBJ2-1	TGTGCCAGCAGCTTTTCCGGGGACGGGGTCAATGAGCAGTTCTTC	CASSFSGDGVNEQFF
TRBD1	TRBV6-2/TRBV6-3	few	TRBJ2-1	TGTGCCAGCAGTCCGGATGACAGGGGGTGTTTCTTC	CASSPDDRGCFF
TRBD1	TRBV20-1	few	TRBJ1-4	TGCAGTGTAAAGGGGGCGGCTGCAACTAATGAAAAACTGTTTTTT	CSVKGAAATNEKLFF
TRBD1	TRBV7-9	NA	TRBJ2-7	TGTGCCAGCAGCTTAGTTGGCACAGGGGGACGCGAGCAGTACTTC	CASSLVGTGGREQYF
NA	TRBV29-1	few	TRBJ2-5	TGCAGCGTCCCCCCCGTCGTTTTGGGGACGAGTGGGGAGACCCAGTACTTC	CSVPPVVLGTSGETQYF
NA	TRBV19	many	TRBJ1-5	TGTGCCAGTAGTAAACAGAATCAGCCCCAGCATTTT	CASSKQNQPQHF
TRBD2	TRBV11-3	NA	TRBJ2-3	TGTGCCAGCAGCCGGGAGGGGCGGGAGAATGTAGATACGCAGTATTTT	CASSREGRENVDTQYF
NA	TRBV19	few	TRBJ1-1	TGTGCCAGTAGTATCCCCGGGATGAACACTGAAGCTTTCTTT	CASSIPGMNTEAFF
TRBD2	TRBV19	NA	TRBJ2-3	TGTGCCAGTAGTCCCACCCGGGGAGCGGGGGCATCAACGCAGTATTTT	CASSPTRGAGASTQYF
TRBD1	TRBV12-5	NA	TRBJ2-1	TGTGCTAGTGGGAAACAGGGGGCCTTATACAATGAGCAGTTCTTC	CASGKQGALYNEQFF
TRBD2	TRBV7-4	few	TRBJ2-1	TGTGCCAGCAGCCCGAGACTAGCGAATGAGCAGTTCTTC	CASSPRLANEQFF
NA	TRBV7-9	NA	TRBJ2-5	TGTGCCAGCAGCTTAACTCACTTTAGAGAAGAGACCCAGTACTTC	CASSLTHFREETQYF
NA	TRBV7-9	NA	TRBJ1-5	TGTGCCAGCAGCTTAGGGGCGGGGGTTCCTCAGCCCCAGCATTTT	CASSLGAGVPQPQHF
NA	TRBV24-1	NA	TRBJ2-3	TGTGCCACCAGTGATTCGGTCGGAGGTACGCAGTATTTT	CATSDSVGGTQYF
NA	TRBV28	few	TRBJ2-7	TGTGCCAGCAGTTTTCGGCTTGGGCAGTACTTC	CASSFRLGQYF
TRBD1	TRBV7-9	NA	TRBJ2-2	TGTGCCAGCAGGACGGCCGGGACAGCAAACACCGGGGAGCTGTTTTTT	CASRTAGTANTGELFF
NA	TRBV7-9	many	TRBJ2-5	TGTGCCAGCAGCTTAGGATCCCAGCGAAAGACCCAGTACTTC	CASSLGSQRKTQYF
NA	TRBV19	few	TRBJ1-4	TGTGCCAGTAGTTTACCGGGACGTACACCGGGGTTTTTT	CASSLPGRTPGFF
TRBD1	TRBV7-8	NA	TRBJ2-7	TGTGCCAGCAGCCCCAGGGGGCGCTTCTCCTACGAGCAGTACTTC	CASSPRGRFSYEQYF
NA	TRBV7-2	many	TRBJ2-7	TGTGCCAGCAGCCAGGGCCGAAAGTGGGTCGAGCAGTACTTC	CASSQGRKWVEQYF
NA	TRBV6-2/TRBV6-3	NA	TRBJ1-1	TGTGCCAGCAGTTACTCTTCCGTGGGAGGCCCGGGGGGCGCTTTCTTT	CASSYSSVGGPGGAFF
NA	TRBV12-3/TRBV12-4	few	TRBJ1-2	TGTGCCAGCACGGTAGAGGTCACCTATGGCTACACCTTC	CASTVEVTYGYTF
NA	TRBV7-9	NA	TRBJ2-5	TGTGCCAGCAGCCTTCTTTCAGTTGGGGGTCGAGAGACCCAGTACTTC	CASSLLSVGGRETQYF
NA	TRBV6-2/TRBV6-3	few	TRBJ2-5	TGTGCCAGCAGGCAGAGCGGCGGACCTCAAGAGACCCAGTACTTC	CASRQSGGPQETQYF
NA	TRBV7-3	NA	TRBJ2-1	TGTGCCAGCAGCCCCAGACTAGTTCCCTACAATGAGCAGTTCTTC	CASSPRLVPYNEQFF
NA	TRBV7-2	many	TRBJ1-3	TGTGCCAGCAGCTTATCCGGACAAGCCGGAAACACCATATATTTT	CASSLSGQAGNTIYF
NA	TRBV5-8	NA	TRBJ2-1	TGTGCCAGCAGCTTCAGACGGCACGAGCAGTTCTTC	CASSFRRHEQFF
TRBD1	TRBV12-3/TRBV12-4	NA	TRBJ2-1	TGTGCCAGCAGTGGACAGGGGGTAGGTGAGCAGTTCTTC	CASSGQGVGEQFF
NA	TRBV30	NA	TRBJ2-7	TGTGCCTGGAGCCCCGCCGCCAGGGGGGGCGAGCAGTACTTC	CAWSPAARGGEQYF
NA	TRBV5-4	NA	TRBJ2-3	TGTGCCAGCAGCCTAACCGTGGCACGTGGCACAGATACGCAGTATTTT	CASSLTVARGTDTQYF
TRBD1	TRBV7-9	NA	TRBJ2-7	TGTGCCAGCAGCCCCACAGGGGGGAGCGAGCAGTACTTC	CASSPTGGSEQYF
NA	TRBV6-2/TRBV6-3	NA	TRBJ2-7	TGTGCCAGCAGTCTAAGTGGGACCTTCTACGAGCAGTACTTC	CASSLSGTFYEQYF
NA	TRBV29-1	NA	TRBJ1-1	TGCAGCGTTGAAGAGTACATGAACACTGAAGCTTTCTTT	CSVEEYMNTEAFF
TRBD2	TRBV27	few	TRBJ2-2	TGTGCCAGCAAAGGAGGCGGGAGGGTGAACACCGGGGAGCTGTTTTTT	CASKGGGRVNTGELFF
NA	TRBV6-5	few	TRBJ1-1	TGTGCCAGCAGTTACAAGGCAGGGATGAACACTGAAGCTTTCTTT	CASSYKAGMNTEAFF
TRBD1	TRBV15	few	TRBJ1-1	TGTGCCACGACATCAGGGGGGTACACTGAAGCTTTCTTT	CATTSGGYTEAFF